One sample yielded the 27 T cell receptor beta chains listed below, sequenced in a study of response to subunit inactivated influenza vaccine. Via MiXCR, TCRdb re-called the RT-PCR reads, giving one row per CDR3 protein. The profile shows about 570,000 distinct CDR3 sequences, around 11% of them singletons. The same sample was also studied in work on T cells expressing NK-cell markers. That study adds: Generation of TCR beta cDNA was performed by 5'RACE template switching incorporating UMIs.

The starting material was PBMCs from blood, obtained on the day of vaccination. These receptors came from a man in his fifties or sixties who received an inactivated influenza vaccine.

This clonotype was seen more than once but under ten times. The rearrangement uses TRBV7-2 and TRBJ2-6; D remains unclear. V dropped 5 bases and J dropped 0 bases, with 8 bases sitting between them. Per the germline V gene, CDR1 is SGHTA and CDR2 is FQGNSA. This CDR3 comprises 15 residues. DNA for the CDR3: TGTGCCAGCAGCGTGCCAAGCTCTGGGGCCAACGTCCTGACTTTC. This sequence encodes CASSVPSSGANVLTF.

This chain connects TRBV6-2 or TRBV6-3 to TRBJ2-1; tentative D call: TRBD2 (6 bases). With 5 bases removed from V and 4 bases from J, the gap between germline ends came to 15 bases. CDR3 size: 15 residues. From germline, CDR1 is MNHEY and CDR2 SVGEGT. CDR3 loop: CASSDFTGLYNEQFF. CDR3 nucleotides: TGTGCCAGCAGTGATTTTACGGGACTTTACAATGAGCAGTTCTTC.

This clonotype was observed a few times. The V and J genes are TRBV7-2 and TRBJ1-2; TRBD1 agrees at 12 bases. V lost 1 base and J lost 7; bases outside the gene matches: 4. Per the germline V gene, CDR1 is SGHTA and CDR2 is FQGNSA. CDR3 size: 15 residues. CDR3 amino acids: CASSLVGQGAIGYTF. As DNA, the CDR3 is TGTGCCAGCAGCTTAGTGGGACAGGGGGCCATTGGCTACACCTTC.

This chain connects TRBV28 to TRBJ1-1; no clear D gene. CDR1 is MDHEN, CDR2 SYDVKM, per germline. V was clipped by 8 bases and J by 2 bases, with 18 bases between them. The CDR3 loop spans 15 amino acids. CDR3 DNA: TGTGCCAGCCCTGCAAGGACGGGAGTAAACACTGAAGCTTTCTTT. Its protein product is CASPARTGVNTEAFF.

This clonotype has a handful of counts. The CDR3, as DNA: TGTGCCAGCAGCCAGGGACAGACTAACTATGGCTACACCTTC. This encodes CASSQGQTNYGYTF. This sequence joins TRBV7-2 and TRBJ1-2; 7 nucleotides match TRBD1. CDR1 and CDR2 (germline): SGHTA, FQGNSA. The ends lost 5 bases at V and 0 bases at J; junction bases unmatched: 3. The CDR3 is made up of 14 amino acids.

This clonotype appeared a few times. The chain uses TRBV5-1 and TRBJ2-1; a weak D match, TRBD2 (6 bases). Germline V CDR1 and CDR2: SGHRS, YFSETQ. This CDR3 has 16 amino acids. Trimming removed 2 bases at V and 4 bases at J, with 16 bases between. CDR3 in DNA: TGCGCCAGCAGCTTCGGAGGGGCGGGACCATACAATGAGCAGTTCTTC. This sequence encodes CASSFGGAGPYNEQFF.

This clonotype was recorded at least ten times. Sequence at one end of the junction differs from germline and may be a read error. The J gene is TRBJ2-1, the V gene TRBV5-1, with TRBD2 identical over 14 bases. This CDR3 contains 16 residues. Germline V gene lookup returns CDR1 SGHRS and CDR2 YFSETQ. This chain's CDR3 is CASSLGLAGGYNEQFF. In DNA, the CDR3 is TGTGCCAGCAGCTTAGGACTAGCGGGGGGCTACAATGAGCAGTTCTTC.

The chain recombines TRBV11-2 with TRBJ2-3; D is possibly TRBD2 (5 bases). CDR1 is SGHAT, CDR2 FQNNGV, per germline. Deletions cut 8 bases from V and 4 bases from J, with 16 bases between. This CDR3 has 14 residues. The CDR3 reads CASSAGIVSDTQYF. The DNA of the CDR3 is TGTGCCAGCTCGGCCGGGATTGTGTCAGATACGCAGTATTTT.

The CDR3: CASSPLAGAPDTQYF. CDR3 sequence (DNA): TGTGCCAGCAGCCCGCTAGCGGGGGCCCCCGATACGCAGTATTTT. The chain has TRBV3-1 and TRBJ2-3, with 10 nucleotides matching TRBD2. The germline V gene has CDR1 LGHDT and CDR2 YNNKEL (reference sequence). With 4 bases clipped from V and 6 bases from J, the junction kept 7 bases outside the gene matches. The CDR3 length is 15 residues.

In this sample, this clonotype turned up a few times. The chain uses TRBV7-9 and TRBJ1-4; no firm D call. The CDR3 totals 15 residues. Trimming cost V 1 base and J 3 bases, with 9 bases left between them. Looked up from germline, CDR1 is SEHNR and CDR2 is FQNEAQ (reference sequence). The chain's CDR3 is CASSLGRASNEKLFF. In DNA form, the CDR3 reads TGTGCCAGCAGCTTAGGGAGGGCCTCTAATGAAAAACTGTTTTTT. Supplemented by reference TRBV7-9 and TRBJ1-4, the full variable domain reads DTGVSQNPRHKITKRGQNVTFRCDPISEHNRLYWYRQTLGQGPEFLTYFQNEAQLEKSRLLSDRFSAERPKGSFSTLEIQRTEQGDSAMYLCASSLGRASNEKLFFGSGTQLSVL.

This clonotype was detected a few times. The CDR3 DNA is TGTGCCAGCAGTGAAGTCCGACTCCTCTCTGGAAACACCATATATTTT. This gives the protein CASSEVRLLSGNTIYF. The rearrangement joins TRBV6-1 to TRBJ1-3, with D unclear. Trimming cost V 1 base and J 0 bases, with 10 bases left between them. This CDR3 is built from 16 residues. The germline V gene has CDR1 MNHNS and CDR2 SASEGT.

This chain joins TRBV7-2 and TRBJ2-3; possibly TRBD2 for D (5 bases). V lost 2 bases and J lost 0, with 15 bases in between. The CDR3 has 17 residues. Germline loops: CDR1 SGHTA, CDR2 FQGNSA. The CDR3: CASSLLSGGLSTDTQYF. CDR3 in DNA: TGTGCCAGCAGCTTACTAAGCGGAGGACTTAGCACAGATACGCAGTATTTT. Filled out from reference TRBV7-2 and TRBJ2-3, the complete variable domain reads GAGVSQSPSNKVTEKGKDVELRCDPISGHTALYWYRQSLGQGLEFLIYFQGNSAPDKSGLPSDRFSAERTGGSVSTLTIQRTQQEDSAVYLCASSLLSGGLSTDTQYFGPGTRLTVL.

The gene calls are TRBV7-9 and TRBJ2-5; D is perhaps TRBD1 or TRBD2 (5 bases each). CDR1 and CDR2 from the germline V gene are SEHNR and FQNEAQ (reference sequence). Trimming cost V 5 bases and J 4 bases, with 23 bases left between them. This CDR3 region has 17 residues. This chain's CDR3 is CASSPRVSALGAETQYF. In DNA form, the CDR3 reads TGTGCCAGCAGCCCTAGAGTCTCAGCTCTCGGGGCAGAGACCCAGTACTTC. Variable domain in full (rest from reference TRBV7-9 and TRBJ2-5): DTGVSQNPRHKITKRGQNVTFRCDPISEHNRLYWYRQTLGQGPEFLTYFQNEAQLEKSRLLSDRFSAERPKGSFSTLEIQRTEQGDSAMYLCASSPRVSALGAETQYFGPGTRLLVL.

CDR3 DNA: TGTGCCAGCAGCCCGACAGCCATGAACACTGAAGCTTTCTTT. Protein product: CASSPTAMNTEAFF. V usage is TRBV12-3 or TRBV12-4 and J usage is TRBJ1-1, with D possibly TRBD1 on 5 matching bases. The V end was cut by 6 bases, the J end by 0 bases, with 11 bases between. The CDR3 has 14 residues.

V is TRBV7-2 and J is TRBJ2-3; D is unresolved. Germline CDR1 SGHTA, CDR2 FQGNSA. The CDR3 totals 15 residues. Trimming removed 2 bases at V and 3 bases at J, with 12 bases between. The CDR3 is CASSLLLPRTDTQYF. In DNA form, the CDR3 reads TGTGCCAGCAGCTTATTACTCCCCCGGACAGATACGCAGTATTTT.

There are a few counts of this clonotype. This chain uses TRBV11-2 with TRBJ1-4; the D gene is possibly TRBD1 (5 bases). The CDR3 runs to 15 residues. V was pared by 1 base and J by 7 bases, with 13 bases between. CDR1 is SGHAT, CDR2 FQNNGV, per germline. The CDR3: CASSLVPGTGEKLFF. CDR3 sequence (DNA): TGTGCCAGCAGCTTAGTTCCAGGGACGGGTGAAAAACTGTTTTTT.

This clonotype occurred a few times. The chain is built from TRBV6-1 and TRBJ1-6; D is unresolved. The CDR3 length is 16 residues. Germline V lookup: CDR1 MNHNS, CDR2 SASEGT. The germline V and J ends were trimmed by 7 bases and 6 bases, with 19 bases remaining between them. The CDR3 protein is CASTYGRALPNSPLHF. CDR3 DNA sequence: TGTGCCAGCACCTACGGAAGGGCGCTGCCTAATTCACCCCTCCACTTT.

The CDR3 protein is CASSRGLTDTQYF. The CDR3 coding sequence is TGTGCCAGCAGTCGGGGTCTCACAGATACGCAGTATTTT. V is TRBV6-1 and J is TRBJ2-3; TRBD2 might be the D (5 bases). The V end lost 5 bases, the J end lost 2 bases, and 8 bases lay between the germline ends. The CDR3 spans 13 residues. The germline gives CDR1 MNHNS, CDR2 SASEGT.

The rearrangement uses TRBV18 and TRBJ1-1; a possible D gene is TRBD1 (6 bases). The CDR3 is 12 amino acids. The germline gives CDR1 KGHSH, CDR2 LQKENI. Trimming took 6 bases from V and 6 from J, leaving 11 bases between them. CDR3 nucleotides: TGTGCCAGCTCCCTACAGGGTTCTGAAGCTTTCTTT. Translation: CASSLQGSEAFF.

This clonotype was seen more than once but under ten times. The rearrangement links TRBV12-3 or TRBV12-4 to TRBJ2-3; 9 nucleotides line up with TRBD1. The V gene end was trimmed by 4 bases and the J gene end by 5 bases; junction bases not matched to a gene: 4. The CDR3 sequence is 14 residues long. Here the CDR3 DNA reads TGTGCCAGCAGTTCCGACAGGGGGAGAGATACGCAGTATTTT. It codes for CASSSDRGRDTQYF.

This clonotype was detected many times. The chain carries TRBV9 and TRBJ2-1; 8 bases map to TRBD2. The V gene end was trimmed by 3 bases and the J gene end by 2 bases; junction bases not matched to a gene: 7. The CDR3 totals 16 residues. CDR1 is SGDLS and CDR2 is YYNGEE in the germline V gene. The CDR3 reads CASSAPSGSAYNEQFF. The CDR3 region has the DNA TGTGCCAGCAGCGCACCTAGCGGGTCCGCCTACAATGAGCAGTTCTTC.

The rearrangement links TRBV7-3 to TRBJ2-7; tentatively, D is TRBD2 (6 bases). V lost 3 bases and J lost 5, with 17 bases in between. Germline-derived CDR1 and CDR2 are SGHTA and FQGTGA. The CDR3 contains 15 residues. The CDR3 loop reads CASSFSRDGRDEQYF. CDR3 in DNA: TGTGCCAGCAGCTTCAGCCGGGACGGGAGAGACGAGCAGTACTTC.

The chain has TRBV4-3 and TRBJ2-7, with 7 nucleotides matching TRBD1. The CDR3 has 15 amino acids. V shed 1 base, J shed 3 bases, and the junction held 6 bases outside the gene matches. Germline CDR1 is LGHNA and CDR2 is YSLEER. CDR3 loop: CASSQGDSTVYEQYF. The CDR3 nucleotides are TGCGCCAGCAGCCAAGGGGACAGTACAGTCTACGAGCAGTACTTC.

The CDR3 DNA reads as TGCAGTGCTAGAGTGGCGGGAAGTTTGGGCGAGCAGTACTTC. Its translation is CSARVAGSLGEQYF. V is TRBV20-1 and J is TRBJ2-7, with a tentative D call TRBD2 (6 bases). CDR3 length: 14 residues. Looked up from germline, CDR1 is DFQATT and CDR2 is SNEGSKA (reference sequence). The germline V and J ends were trimmed by 1 base and 6 bases, with 16 bases remaining between them.

There are a few counts of this clonotype. This chain joins TRBV5-6 and TRBJ2-2; D is perhaps TRBD1 or TRBD2 (5 bases each). CDR3 length equals 17 residues. Germline CDR1 reads SGHDT; CDR2 reads YYEEEE. Trimming removed 0 bases from V and 6 bases from J, with 18 bases in between. The CDR3 nucleotides read TGTGCCAGCAGCTTGGAATCACGGGACGGCAAGCCCGGGGAGCTGTTTTTT. Protein product: CASSLESRDGKPGELFF.

The chain has TRBV11-2 and TRBJ2-7; 7 bases map to TRBD1. Trimming took 7 bases from V and 2 from J; bases not matched to a gene: 11. Per germline, CDR1 SGHAT and CDR2 FQNNGV. The CDR3 is made up of 15 amino acids. In DNA, the CDR3 is TGTGCCAGCAACCCTACGACGACAGGGACCTACGAGCAGTACTTC. Its translation: CASNPTTTGTYEQYF. Full variable domain (remainder filled in from reference TRBV11-2 and TRBJ2-7): EAGVAQSPRYKIIEKRQSVAFWCNPISGHATLYWYQQILGQGPKLLIQFQNNGVVDDSQLPKDRFSAERLKGVDSTLKIQPAKLEDSAVYLCASNPTTTGTYEQYFGPGTRLTVT.

This clonotype was observed a handful of times. V and J are TRBV10-3 and TRBJ2-1, with TRBD1 as a possible D gene (6 bases). Trimming removed 4 bases from V and 10 bases from J, with 14 bases in between. This CDR3 is 13 amino acids long. Germline CDR1 ENHRY, CDR2 SYGVKD. CDR3 in amino acids: CAISGGRGDEQFF. In DNA form, the CDR3 reads TGTGCCATCAGTGGGGGCAGGGGAGACGAGCAGTTCTTC.